A single sample gave rise to the 6 T cell receptor beta chains below, sequenced in a study of spatial heterogeneity in lung cancer. Specified time point: sample taken at primary tumor resection. TCRdb re-called the 5' RACE reads through MiXCR, storing one row per CDR3 protein. The sample includes 40,000 or so distinct CDR3 sequences, approximately 5.2% of them seen just once. The material was PBMCs, obtained at surgery. These receptors all come from a female donor with early-stage non-small cell lung cancer.

This clonotype was seen repeatedly, ten times or more. The chain recombines TRBV2 with TRBJ1-1; 8 positions agree with TRBD1. CDR1 is SNHLY, CDR2 FYNNEI, per germline. The V and J ends lost 1 base and 3 bases, in that order; junction bases with no gene match: 4. The CDR3 sequence is 15 residues long. The DNA for the CDR3 is TGTGCCAGCAGTGAAGGGACAGGGAAAGACACTGAAGCTTTCTTT. This sequence encodes CASSEGTGKDTEAFF. The complete variable domain, with remaining parts taken from reference TRBV2 and TRBJ1-1, reads EPEVTQTPSHQVTQMGQEVILRCVPISNHLYFYWYRQILGQKVEFLVSFYNNEISEKSEIFDDQFSVERPDGSNFTLKIRSTKLEDSAMYFCASSEGTGKDTEAFFGQGTRLTVV.

This clonotype was seen at least ten times. This chain joins TRBV15 and TRBJ2-5; no definite D call. This CDR3 has 15 residues. Per the germline V gene, CDR1 is LNHNV and CDR2 is YYDKDF (reference sequence). V lost 2 bases and J 1 base, leaving 11 bases between the germline ends. The CDR3 DNA reads as TGTGCCACCAGCAGAACTCCGCAAGCCCAAGAGACCCAGTACTTC. Its protein is CATSRTPQAQETQYF.

This clonotype was detected ten times or more. The V gene is TRBV27, the J gene TRBJ2-4; no definite D call. This CDR3 has 15 amino acids. Germline-derived CDR1 and CDR2 are MNHEY and SMNVEV (reference sequence). Trimming stripped 7 bases from V and 0 bases from J, with 13 bases between. The CDR3 reads CASTPIAAAKNIQYF. CDR3 DNA sequence: TGTGCCAGCACCCCGATAGCCGCAGCCAAAAACATTCAGTACTTC.

The table lists this clonotype with many counts. The J gene is TRBJ2-3, the V gene TRBV29-1, with a tentative D call TRBD1 (5 bases). This CDR3 has 13 residues. V lost 3 bases and J lost 3, with 10 bases in between. Germline lookup yields CDR1 SQVTM and CDR2 ANQGSEA. This CDR3 is CSVEGQGTDTQYF. CDR3 DNA: TGCAGCGTTGAGGGGCAGGGAACAGATACGCAGTATTTT.

This clonotype has at least ten counts. The V and J genes are TRBV7-3 and TRBJ2-3; TRBD2 matches at 11 bases. This CDR3 region has 15 residues. Losses at the gene ends were 5 bases for V and 2 bases for J; bases not matched to a gene: 3. The germline V gene has CDR1 SGHTA and CDR2 FQGTGA. The CDR3 loop reads CASSPSGGYTDTQYF. For the CDR3, the DNA is TGTGCCAGCAGCCCTAGCGGGGGGTACACAGATACGCAGTATTTT.

The chain recombines TRBV30 with TRBJ1-5; D is perhaps TRBD1 (6 bases). CDR3 size: 13 residues. Germline CDR1 GTSNPN, CDR2 SVGIG (reference sequence). V was cut by 3 bases and J by 7 bases, with 13 bases left in between. This CDR3 is CAWRARGGQPQHF. CDR3 in DNA: TGTGCCTGGAGAGCCAGGGGCGGGCAGCCCCAGCATTTT. Full variable domain (missing parts from reference TRBV30 and TRBJ1-5): SQTIHQWPATLVQPVGSPLSLECTVEGTSNPNLYWYRQAAGRGLQLLFYSVGIGQISSEVPQNLSASRPQDRQFILSSKKLLLSDSGFYLCAWRARGGQPQHFGDGTRLSIL.